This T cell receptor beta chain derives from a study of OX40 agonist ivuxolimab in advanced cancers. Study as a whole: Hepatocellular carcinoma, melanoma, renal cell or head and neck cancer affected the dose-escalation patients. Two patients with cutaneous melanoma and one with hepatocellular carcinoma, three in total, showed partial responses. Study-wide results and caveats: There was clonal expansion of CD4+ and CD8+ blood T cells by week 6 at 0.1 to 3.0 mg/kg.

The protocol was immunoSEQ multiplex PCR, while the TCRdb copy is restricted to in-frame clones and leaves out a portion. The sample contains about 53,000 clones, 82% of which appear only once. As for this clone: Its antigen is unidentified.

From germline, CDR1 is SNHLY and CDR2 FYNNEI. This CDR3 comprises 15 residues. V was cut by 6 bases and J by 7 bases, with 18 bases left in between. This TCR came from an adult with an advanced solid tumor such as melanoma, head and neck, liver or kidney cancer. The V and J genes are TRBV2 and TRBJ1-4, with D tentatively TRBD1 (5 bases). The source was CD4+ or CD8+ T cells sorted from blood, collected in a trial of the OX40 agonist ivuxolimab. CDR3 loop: CASSPTGTPSEKLFF. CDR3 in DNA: TGTGCCAGCAGCCCTACCGGGACTCCGAGTGAAAAACTGTTTTTT.